The T cell receptor (beta chain) under discussion was sequenced for a study of shared clonotypes between healthy human individuals. The CDR3 has 15 residues. V lost 6 bases, J lost 5 bases, and 12 bases stayed unmatched. CDR1 and CDR2 from the germline V gene are MNHEY and SMNVEV (reference sequence). Findings and caveats of the study: Several donors had around 5% of their naive CD4 clonotypes in common.

For this clone: Its antigen is undetermined.

About 200 ng DNA, tens of thousands of T cell genomes, went into each sorted-subset replicate PCR. Clones were read by immunoSEQ multiplex PCR, and TCRdb kept only the in-frame ones, dropping some. The table shows about 710,000 clones, with around 73% occurring only once. Negatively enriched CD4+ T cells were divided by CD45RA into naive and memory. This receptor was obtained from a woman in her 30s in good health. The rearrangement uses TRBV27 and TRBJ1-1; 7 nucleotides agree with TRBD1. The sequencing sample was made of memory CD4+ T cells sorted from blood. Noted subset: CD45RA-negative fraction. The CDR3 here is CASSQGEPGGTEAFF. The CDR3 region has the DNA TGTGCCAGCAGCCAAGGGGAGCCAGGGGGGACTGAAGCTTTCTTT.